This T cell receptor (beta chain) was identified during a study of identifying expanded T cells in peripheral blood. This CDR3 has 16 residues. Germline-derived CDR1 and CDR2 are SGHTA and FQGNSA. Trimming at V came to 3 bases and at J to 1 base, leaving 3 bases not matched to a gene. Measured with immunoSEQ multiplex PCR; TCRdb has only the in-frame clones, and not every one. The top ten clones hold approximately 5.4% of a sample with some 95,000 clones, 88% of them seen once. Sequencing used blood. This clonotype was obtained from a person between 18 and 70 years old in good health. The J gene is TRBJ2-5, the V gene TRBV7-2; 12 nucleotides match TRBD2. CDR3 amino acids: CASSLSSGGGQETQYF. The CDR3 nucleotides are TGTGCCAGCAGCTTGTCTAGCGGGGGGGGCCAAGAGACCCAGTACTTC.